The 24 T cell receptor beta chains reported below all come from one sample, sequenced in a study of Ad26.COV2.S vaccination and SARS-CoV-2 variants. The table came from immunoSEQ multiplex PCR; TCRdb's copy has only in-frame clones and leaves some out. This table has about 480,000 clones, around nine tenths appearing once. Treatment: some 20 received Ad26.COV2.S at low or high dose, single or two shots; 5 received placebo; per-sample allocation not given. It was on day 63 after the first vaccine or placebo injection that samples were taken. This material consisted of peripheral blood, taken in a trial of Ad26.COV2.S vaccine versus placebo. Every receptor here comes from a person aged 18 to 59 who received the Ad26.COV2.S COVID-19 vaccine or a placebo.

This clone was picked up one time. The gene calls are TRBV9 and TRBJ1-3; D is unclear. CDR1 and CDR2 (germline): SGDLS, YYNGEE. The CDR3 is 14 residues long. Deletions cut 0 bases from V and 4 bases from J, with 8 bases between. Written as DNA, the CDR3 is TGTGCCAGCAGCGTAGCGGTTGGAGGAAACACCATATATTTT. It yields the protein CASSVAVGGNTIYF.

This chain connects TRBV4-2 to TRBJ1-4; D is unclear. CDR1 is LGHNA, CDR2 YNFKEQ, per germline. CDR3 length equals 11 residues. V was shortened by 0 bases and J by 13 bases, with 6 bases between the two germline ends. The CDR3 loop is CASSQDEGLFF. CDR3 DNA: TGTGCCAGCAGCCAAGATGAGGGACTGTTTTTT.

The chain combines TRBV7-9 with TRBJ1-2; 12 bases map to TRBD1. The CDR3 is made up of 15 amino acids. Germline V gene data show CDR1 as SEHNR and CDR2 as FQNEAQ (reference sequence). V shed 0 bases, J shed 8 bases, and the junction held 4 bases outside the gene matches. In DNA, the CDR3 is TGTGCCAGCAGCTTAGCGGGACAGGGGGCGCAGGGCTACACCTTC. Protein product: CASSLAGQGAQGYTF.

The chain is built from TRBV5-1 and TRBJ1-4, with D hard to call. The V end lost 4 bases, the J end lost 8 bases, and 18 bases lay between the germline ends. The CDR3 is made up of 15 amino acids. The germline V gene encodes CDR1 SGHRS and CDR2 YFSETQ. CDR3: CASSPSLSGEEKLFF. CDR3 nucleotides: TGCGCCAGCAGCCCGTCTCTTAGTGGGGAGGAAAAACTGTTTTTT.

V is TRBV27 and J is TRBJ1-5; no definite D call. In germline, CDR1 is MNHEY, CDR2 SMNVEV (reference sequence). The CDR3 totals 13 residues. V shed 5 bases and J shed 5 bases, with 10 bases lying between them. The CDR3, as DNA: TGTGCCAGCAGTCTCCGCCCGTATCAGCCCCAGCATTTT. As protein: CASSLRPYQPQHF.

The chain combines TRBV27 with TRBJ2-2, with a weak D call TRBD1 (5 bases). With 3 bases removed from V and 6 bases from J, the gap between germline ends came to 14 bases. This CDR3 is built from 15 residues. From germline, CDR1 is MNHEY and CDR2 SMNVEV (reference sequence). For the CDR3, the DNA is TGTGCCAGCAGTTTTACAGGAGTCGTTGCCGGGGAGCTGTTTTTT. Its protein is CASSFTGVVAGELFF.

The chain couples TRBV24-1 to TRBJ1-4; D unresolved. Germline CDR1 KGHDR, CDR2 SFDVKD. Between the trimmed V and J ends, which lost 9 bases and 5 bases, there was a span of 15 bases. This CDR3 spans 14 amino acids. The CDR3 here is CATQGRSGNEKLFF. The CDR3 nucleotides are TGTGCCACCCAAGGCCGGTCTGGGAATGAAAAACTGTTTTTT.

The genes are TRBV20-1 and TRBJ2-7; no clear D. Looked up from germline, CDR1 is DFQATT and CDR2 is SNEGSKA (reference sequence). This CDR3 is built from 10 residues. Trimming stripped 5 bases from V and 2 bases from J, with 4 bases between. The CDR3 DNA follows: TGCAGTGCTTTCCCCTACGAGCAGTACTTC. Translated: CSAFPYEQYF.

V and J are TRBV3-1 (or the pseudogene TRBV3-2) and TRBJ1-5; D is unresolved. The germline gives CDR1 LGHDT, CDR2 YNNKEL (reference sequence). V was pared by 4 bases and J by 3 bases, with 4 bases between. The CDR3 is 12 amino acids. The CDR3: CASSLNNQPQHF. In DNA, the CDR3 is TGTGCCAGCAGCCTAAACAATCAGCCCCAGCATTTT.

This rearrangement joins TRBV28 to TRBJ2-1; 12 nucleotides agree with TRBD2. Germline values: CDR1 MDHEN, CDR2 SYDVKM. This CDR3 is 15 amino acids long. V trimming: 5 bases; J trimming: 9 bases; junction bases outside the gene matches: 8. The CDR3: CASSPLAGGPGEQFF. The DNA of the CDR3 is TGTGCCAGCAGTCCCCTAGCGGGAGGGCCGGGTGAGCAGTTCTTC. Using reference TRBV28 and TRBJ2-1 for the parts outside the CDR3, the full variable domain is DVKVTQSSRYLVKRTGEKVFLECVQDMDHENMFWYRQDPGLGLRLIYFSYDVKMKEKGDIPEGYSVSREKKERFSLILESASTNQTSMYLCASSPLAGGPGEQFFGPGTRLTVL.

The chain joins TRBV4-2 to TRBJ2-1; D remains unclear. Germline-derived CDR1 and CDR2 are LGHNA and YNFKEQ. The CDR3 runs to 13 residues. V was cut by 0 bases and J by 7 bases, with 7 bases left in between. CDR3 bases: TGTGCCAGCAGCCAAGAACGGCTAAATGAGCAGTTCTTC. It encodes CASSQERLNEQFF.

The chain couples TRBV5-1 to TRBJ2-7; D is ambiguous. The germline CDR1 and CDR2 sequences are SGHRS and YFSETQ. Trimming removed 0 bases at V and 7 bases at J, with 11 bases between. This CDR3 has 13 residues. CDR3 in DNA: TGCGCCAGCAGCTTGGACAGTATCGCGGAGCAGTACTTC. Translated, it gives CASSLDSIAEQYF. The whole variable domain, filled in from reference TRBV5-1 and TRBJ2-7, reads KAGVTQTPRYLIKTRGQQVTLSCSPISGHRSVSWYQQTPGQGLQFLFEYFSETQRNKGNFPGRFSGRQFSNSRSEMNVSTLELGDSALYLCASSLDSIAEQYFGPGTRLTVT.

The rearrangement joins TRBV19 to TRBJ1-5; D is undetermined. From germline, CDR1 is LNHDA and CDR2 SQIVND (reference sequence). V was cut by 1 base and J by 3 bases, with 16 bases left in between. This CDR3 has 17 residues. The CDR3 spells CASSIGSLPPLNQPQHF. The DNA of the CDR3 is TGTGCCAGTAGTATAGGCAGCCTCCCTCCCCTCAATCAGCCCCAGCATTTT.

The chain carries TRBV6-6 and TRBJ1-2; 7 bases fit TRBD1. J lost 10 bases, V lost 0 bases, and 11 bases had no gene match. The CDR3 sequence is 15 residues long. The germline CDR1 and CDR2 sequences are MNHNY and SVGAGI (reference sequence). The CDR3 loop reads CASSYSTGTAAPYTF. The DNA for the CDR3 is TGTGCCAGCAGTTACTCTACCGGGACAGCGGCGCCCTACACCTTC.

This sequence joins TRBV28 and TRBJ1-6; D perhaps matches TRBD1 (5 bases). Per germline, CDR1 MDHEN and CDR2 SYDVKM. With 6 bases removed from V and 8 bases from J, the gap between germline ends came to 14 bases. This CDR3 region has 14 residues. The CDR3 DNA reads TGTGCCAGCAGCCAGGGTGGGAATTATTCACCCCTCCACTTT. This sequence encodes CASSQGGNYSPLHF.

V and J are TRBV24-1 and TRBJ2-1; 8 bases line up with TRBD1. The CDR3 length is 17 residues. Germline assignment: CDR1 KGHDR and CDR2 SFDVKD. V lost 4 bases to trimming and J lost 8 bases; unmatched junction nucleotides: 15. The CDR3 here is CATSDPRPGTGRYEQFF. The DNA for the CDR3 is TGTGCCACCAGTGACCCCCGACCTGGGACAGGCCGGTATGAGCAGTTCTTC.

The chain employs TRBV30 and TRBJ1-6; D is undetermined. In germline, CDR1 is GTSNPN, CDR2 SVGIG (reference sequence). Trimming pared 0 bases from V and 0 bases from J, leaving 15 bases between. This CDR3 contains 18 residues. CDR3 loop: CAWSVGVSTISYNSPLHF. The CDR3 bases are TGTGCCTGGAGTGTTGGAGTCTCAACCATCTCCTATAATTCACCCCTCCACTTT.

This sequence joins TRBV4-1 and TRBJ2-7; a weak D match, TRBD1 (6 bases). The length of the CDR3 is 13 residues. Germline CDR1 and CDR2: MGHRA and YSYEKL. V gave up 3 bases and J gave up 3 bases, with 9 bases separating them. CDR3 DNA: TGCGCCAGCAGCCAGGGGGCCATCTACGAGCAGTACTTC. Encoded protein: CASSQGAIYEQYF.

The rearrangement uses TRBV7-8 and TRBJ2-7; the D gene is possibly TRBD1 (5 bases). The CDR3 sequence is 15 residues long. V lost 5 bases, J lost 4 bases, and 18 bases lay in between. The V gene's germline CDR1 is SGHVS and CDR2 FQNEAQ. CDR3 sequence: CASSGQGGLGYEQYF. In nucleotides, the CDR3 is TGTGCCAGCAGCGGCCAGGGTGGATTGGGATACGAGCAGTACTTC.

This sequence joins TRBV15 and TRBJ2-1, with a tentative D call TRBD2 (6 bases). CDR1 LNHNV and CDR2 YYDKDF come from the germline V gene (reference sequence). This CDR3 comprises 15 residues. V was shortened by 4 bases and J by 6 bases, with 16 bases between the two germline ends. The DNA for the CDR3 is TGTGCCACCAGCATCGCGGGACCCCCAGCCAATGAGCAGTTCTTC. It codes for CATSIAGPPANEQFF.

CDR3 loop: CASSDRGVRTEAFF. The CDR3 DNA sequence: TGTGCCAGCAGCGACCGGGGGGTTAGGACTGAAGCTTTCTTT. The chain combines TRBV5-8 with TRBJ1-1; D perhaps matches TRBD1 (5 bases). This CDR3 comprises 14 residues. Per germline, CDR1 SGHTS and CDR2 YDEGEE. V was pared by 4 bases and J by 5 bases, with 15 bases between.

Here the CDR3 reads CASSRRDAYNEQFF. Written as DNA, the CDR3 is TGTGCCAGCAGCCGCCGGGACGCGTACAATGAGCAGTTCTTC. The V and J genes are TRBV11-2 and TRBJ2-1; D is tentatively TRBD1 or TRBD2 (5 bases each). Trimming removed 5 bases from V and 4 bases from J, with 12 bases in between. CDR3 size: 14 residues. Germline V lookup: CDR1 SGHAT, CDR2 FQNNGV.

The gene calls are TRBV7-2 and TRBJ2-3, with TRBD2 matching over 8 bases. With 5 bases clipped from V and 4 bases from J, the junction kept 5 bases outside the gene matches. CDR3 length equals 14 residues. Per germline, CDR1 SGHTA and CDR2 FQGNSA. DNA of the CDR3: TGTGCCAGCAGCGTGGACGGGGGGGCAGATACGCAGTATTTT. This translates into CASSVDGGADTQYF.

The chain employs TRBV11-3 and TRBJ1-1, with 8 positions matching TRBD1. Unmatched junction bases numbered 5, after V lost 5 bases and J lost 6 bases. The germline gives CDR1 SGHNT, CDR2 YENEEA. CDR3 length: 13 amino acids. The CDR3 DNA follows: TGTGCCAGCAGCCCTGGGACAGGAGCTGAAGCTTTCTTT. As protein: CASSPGTGAEAFF.